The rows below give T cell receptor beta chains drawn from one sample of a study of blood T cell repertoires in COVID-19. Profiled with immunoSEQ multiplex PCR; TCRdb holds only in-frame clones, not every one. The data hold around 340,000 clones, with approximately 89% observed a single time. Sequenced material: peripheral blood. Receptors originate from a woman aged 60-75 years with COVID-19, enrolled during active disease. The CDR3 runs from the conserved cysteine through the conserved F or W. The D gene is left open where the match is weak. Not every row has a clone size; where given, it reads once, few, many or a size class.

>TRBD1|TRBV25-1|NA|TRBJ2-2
CASSTQTGVTGELFF
TGTGCCAGCAGTACTCAGACAGGGGTCACCGGGGAGCTGTTTTTT
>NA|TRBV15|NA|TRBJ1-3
CATFYRDSGNTIYF
TGTGCCACTTTTTACAGGGACTCTGGAAACACCATATATTTT
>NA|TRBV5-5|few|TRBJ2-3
CASSLDGRTDTQYF
TGTGCCAGCAGCTTGGATGGGCGCACAGATACGCAGTATTTT
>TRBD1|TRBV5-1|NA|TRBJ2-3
CASSLGDRGRSDTQYF
TGCGCCAGCAGCTTGGGAGACAGGGGGCGATCAGATACGCAGTATTTT
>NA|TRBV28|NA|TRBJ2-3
CASSKQSSTDTQYF
TGTGCCAGCAGTAAACAGAGTAGCACAGATACGCAGTATTTT
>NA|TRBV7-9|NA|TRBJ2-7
CASSSRDYEQYF
TGTGCCAGCAGCTCCAGGGATTACGAGCAGTACTTC
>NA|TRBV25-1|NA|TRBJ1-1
CASSEGPPLNTEAFF
TGTGCCAGCAGTGAAGGGCCGCCCCTGAACACTGAAGCTTTCTTT
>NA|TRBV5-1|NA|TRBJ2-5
CASSLVSGDQETQYF
TGCGCCAGCAGCTTGGTTAGCGGTGACCAAGAGACCCAGTACTTC
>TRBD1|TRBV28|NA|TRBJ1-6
CASRHPQTGNNSPLHF
TGTGCCAGCAGACACCCCCAGACAGGGAATAATTCACCCCTCCACTTT
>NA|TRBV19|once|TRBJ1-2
CASTNLGVRGGYTF
TGTGCCAGTACCAATCTTGGGGTGCGGGGGGGCTACACCTTC
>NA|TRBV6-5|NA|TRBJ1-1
CASSYSPTGTEAFF
TGTGCCAGCAGTTACTCGCCAACGGGCACTGAAGCTTTCTTT
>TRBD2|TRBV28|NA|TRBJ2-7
CASSSLAGGRYEQYF
TGTGCCAGCAGTTCACTAGCGGGGGGGCGCTACGAGCAGTACTTC
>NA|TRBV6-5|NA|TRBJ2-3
CASSRSGARTDTQYF
TGTGCCAGCAGCCGTTCAGGGGCCCGCACAGATACGCAGTATTTT
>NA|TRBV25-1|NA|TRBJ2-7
CASSVERVRQYF
TGTGCCAGCAGTGTCGAGAGGGTAAGGCAGTACTTC
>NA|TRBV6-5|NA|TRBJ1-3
CASTSPGNTIYF
TGTGCCAGCACGAGTCCTGGAAACACCATATATTTT
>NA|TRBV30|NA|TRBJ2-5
CAWNQLDSRETQYF
TGTGCCTGGAACCAACTCGACTCGAGAGAGACCCAGTACTTC
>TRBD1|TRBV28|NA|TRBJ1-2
CASSSPGQGNYGYTF
TGTGCCAGCAGTTCCCCGGGACAGGGAAACTATGGCTACACCTTC
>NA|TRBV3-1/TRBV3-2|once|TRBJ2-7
CASSQDPTVSSYEQYF
TGTGCCAGCAGCCAAGACCCAACGGTTAGCTCCTACGAGCAGTACTTC
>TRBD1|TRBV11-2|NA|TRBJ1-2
CASSSTGDGYTF
TGTGCCAGCAGCTCAACAGGGGACGGCTACACCTTC
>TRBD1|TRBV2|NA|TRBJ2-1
CASRRGTGGNEQFF
TGTGCCAGCAGGAGGGGGACAGGGGGCAATGAGCAGTTCTTC
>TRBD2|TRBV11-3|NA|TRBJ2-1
CASTPSGAPYNEQFF
TGTGCCAGCACCCCAAGCGGGGCCCCTTACAATGAGCAGTTCTTC
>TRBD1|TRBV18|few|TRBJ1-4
CASSPRTGSTNEKLFF
TGTGCCAGCTCACCTCGGACAGGGTCAACTAATGAAAAACTGTTTTTT
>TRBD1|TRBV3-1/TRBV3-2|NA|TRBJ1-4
CASSQAGTGAFF
TGTGCCAGCAGCCAAGCAGGGACAGGAGCGTTTTTT
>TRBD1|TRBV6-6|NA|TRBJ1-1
CASSSYRGANTEAFF
TGTGCCAGCAGTTCTTACAGGGGGGCGAACACTGAAGCTTTCTTT
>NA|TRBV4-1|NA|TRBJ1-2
CASSQTGIGYTF
TGCGCCAGCAGCCAAACAGGGATTGGCTACACCTTC
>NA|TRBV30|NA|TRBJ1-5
CAWSVPRTVSNQPQHF
TGTGCCTGGAGTGTCCCCAGGACAGTTAGCAATCAGCCCCAGCATTTT